These T cell receptor beta chains were read from a single sample in a study of cytomegalovirus exposure and HLA in healthy donors. Clones were read by immunoSEQ multiplex PCR, and TCRdb kept only the in-frame ones, dropping some. The sample yields tens of thousands of clones, 80% to 90% seen once. The material sequenced was PBMCs. The origin of the receptors is a woman aged 25 to 39 in good health and CMV-seronegative. CDR3s include the opening cysteine and the closing phenylalanine or tryptophan. The order of the fields is J gene, D gene, V gene, clone size, CDR3 DNA, CDR3 protein. D genes are given only for firm matches. Expanded clones get a size class; other rows say once, few or many, or leave the size out.

j_call: TRBJ1-1; d_call: TRBD1; v_call: TRBV11-2; clone_size: NA; cdr3_nt: TGTGCCAGCAGCCCCCTGGACAGGGGGTGGACTGAAGCTTTCTTT; cdr3_aa: CASSPLDRGWTEAFF
j_call: TRBJ2-7; d_call: NA; v_call: TRBV5-6; clone_size: NA; cdr3_nt: TGTGCCACATCTGACACAACTTACGAGCAGTACTTC; cdr3_aa: CATSDTTYEQYF
j_call: TRBJ2-1; d_call: TRBD2; v_call: TRBV5-1; clone_size: few; cdr3_nt: TGCGCCAGCAGCTTCCTGGGTACTAGCGGGGGAAACAATGAGCAGTTCTTC; cdr3_aa: CASSFLGTSGGNNEQFF
j_call: TRBJ2-1; d_call: NA; v_call: TRBV30; clone_size: once; cdr3_nt: TGTGCCTGGAGTGGCCAGGATGAGCAGTTCTTC; cdr3_aa: CAWSGQDEQFF
j_call: TRBJ2-5; d_call: TRBD1; v_call: TRBV30; clone_size: NA; cdr3_nt: TGTGCCTGGAGCCGTATTGCCGGGACAGTCTTTTCAGAGACCCAGTACTTC; cdr3_aa: CAWSRIAGTVFSETQYF
j_call: TRBJ2-1; d_call: TRBD1; v_call: TRBV14; clone_size: NA; cdr3_nt: TGTGCCAGCAGCCAAGCAGACAGGGGGCCCCCCAATGAGCAGTTCTTC; cdr3_aa: CASSQADRGPPNEQFF
j_call: TRBJ2-1; d_call: NA; v_call: TRBV29-1; clone_size: NA; cdr3_nt: TGCAGCGTTGAGGGTGCAGGGGCTATTGAGCAGTTCTTC; cdr3_aa: CSVEGAGAIEQFF
j_call: TRBJ1-2; d_call: TRBD1; v_call: TRBV15; clone_size: NA; cdr3_nt: TGTGCCACCAGCTCGACAGGGAGTGGTATAGGCTACACCTTC; cdr3_aa: CATSSTGSGIGYTF
j_call: TRBJ1-4; d_call: TRBD1; v_call: TRBV6-6; clone_size: NA; cdr3_nt: TGTGCCAGCAGCGCAACGGGACAGAGGAGTGAAAAACTGTTTTTT; cdr3_aa: CASSATGQRSEKLFF
j_call: TRBJ1-2; d_call: TRBD1; v_call: TRBV28; clone_size: NA; cdr3_nt: TGTGCCAGCAGACGTACAGGGGTCTTGGGTGGCTACACCTTC; cdr3_aa: CASRRTGVLGGYTF
j_call: TRBJ2-7; d_call: NA; v_call: TRBV2; clone_size: NA; cdr3_nt: TGTGCCAGCAGTACAGATTCCTACGAGCAGTACTTC; cdr3_aa: CASSTDSYEQYF
j_call: TRBJ1-1; d_call: NA; v_call: TRBV19; clone_size: NA; cdr3_nt: TGTGCCAGTAGTCCCCCCGAGGTACTTGAAGCTTTCTTT; cdr3_aa: CASSPPEVLEAFF
j_call: TRBJ2-1; d_call: TRBD2; v_call: TRBV7-8; clone_size: NA; cdr3_nt: TGTGCCAGCAGCCCCCGGACTAGCACTTACAATGAGCAGTTCTTC; cdr3_aa: CASSPRTSTYNEQFF
j_call: TRBJ1-2; d_call: NA; v_call: TRBV6-6; clone_size: once; cdr3_nt: TGTGCCAGCAGGCAAGACGGAGTAGACTATGGCTACACCTTC; cdr3_aa: CASRQDGVDYGYTF